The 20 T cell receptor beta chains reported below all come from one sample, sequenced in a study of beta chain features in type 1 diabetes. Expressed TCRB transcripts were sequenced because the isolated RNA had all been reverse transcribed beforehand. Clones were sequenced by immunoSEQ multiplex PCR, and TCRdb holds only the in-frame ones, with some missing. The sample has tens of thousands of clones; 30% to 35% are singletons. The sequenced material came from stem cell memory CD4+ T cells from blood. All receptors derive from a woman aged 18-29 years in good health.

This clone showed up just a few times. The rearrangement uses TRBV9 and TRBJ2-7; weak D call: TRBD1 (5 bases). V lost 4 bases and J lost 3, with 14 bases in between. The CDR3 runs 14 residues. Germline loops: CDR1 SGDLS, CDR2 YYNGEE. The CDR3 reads CASSIGQKGYEQYF. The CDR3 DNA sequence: TGTGCCAGCAGCATTGGACAAAAAGGCTACGAGCAGTACTTC.

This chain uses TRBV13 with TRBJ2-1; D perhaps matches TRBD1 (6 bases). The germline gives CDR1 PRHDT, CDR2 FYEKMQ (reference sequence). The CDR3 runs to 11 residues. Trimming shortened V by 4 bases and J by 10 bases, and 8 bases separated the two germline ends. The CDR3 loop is CASSSGQEQFF. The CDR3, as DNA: TGTGCCAGCAGCTCCGGACAGGAGCAGTTCTTC.

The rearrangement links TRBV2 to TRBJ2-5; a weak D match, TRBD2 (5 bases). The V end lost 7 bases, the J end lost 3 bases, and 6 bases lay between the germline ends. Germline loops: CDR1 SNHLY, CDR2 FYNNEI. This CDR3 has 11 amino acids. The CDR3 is CASMREETQYF. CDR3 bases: TGTGCCAGCATGAGGGAAGAGACCCAGTACTTC.

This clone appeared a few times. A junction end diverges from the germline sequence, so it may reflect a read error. DNA of the CDR3: TGTGCTAGCAGCATGGGACTAGCGGGGTGGACGGAGACCCAGTACTTC. It yields the protein CASSMGLAGWTETQYF. This chain connects TRBV7-7 to TRBJ2-5; 13 nucleotides agree with TRBD2. The CDR3 loop spans 16 amino acids. CDR1 is SSHAT, CDR2 FNYEAQ, per germline (reference sequence).

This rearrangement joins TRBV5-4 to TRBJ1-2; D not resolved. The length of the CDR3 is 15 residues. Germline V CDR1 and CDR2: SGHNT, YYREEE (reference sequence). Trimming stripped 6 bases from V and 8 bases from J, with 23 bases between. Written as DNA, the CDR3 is TGTGCCAGCACCGCCGGCCCCAGTAGGTCAGGAGGCTACACCTTC. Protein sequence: CASTAGPSRSGGYTF.

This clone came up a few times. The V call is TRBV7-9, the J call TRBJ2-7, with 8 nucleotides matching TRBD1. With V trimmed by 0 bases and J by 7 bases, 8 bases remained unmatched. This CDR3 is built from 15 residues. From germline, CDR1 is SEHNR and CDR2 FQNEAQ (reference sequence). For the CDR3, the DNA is TGTGCCAGCAGCTTAGCTGTCCAGGGGGCTCGGGAGCAGTACTTC. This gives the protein CASSLAVQGAREQYF. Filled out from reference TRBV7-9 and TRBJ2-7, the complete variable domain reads DTGVSQNPRHKITKRGQNVTFRCDPISEHNRLYWYRQTLGQGPEFLTYFQNEAQLEKSRLLSDRFSAERPKGSFSTLEIQRTEQGDSAMYLCASSLAVQGAREQYFGPGTRLTVT.

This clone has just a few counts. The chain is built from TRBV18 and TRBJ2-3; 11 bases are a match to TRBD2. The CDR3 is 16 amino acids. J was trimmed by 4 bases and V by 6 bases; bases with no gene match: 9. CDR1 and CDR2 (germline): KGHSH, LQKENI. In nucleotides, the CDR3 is TGTGCCAGCTCCCGGAATCCGGGACTAGCGGCAGATACGCAGTATTTT. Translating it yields CASSRNPGLAADTQYF.

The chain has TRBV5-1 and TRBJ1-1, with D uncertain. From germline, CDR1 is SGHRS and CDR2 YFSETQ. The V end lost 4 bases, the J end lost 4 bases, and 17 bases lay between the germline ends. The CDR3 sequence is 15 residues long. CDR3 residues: CASSGHPSSGTEAFF. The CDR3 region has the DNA TGCGCCAGCAGCGGTCACCCCTCCTCCGGCACTGAAGCTTTCTTT. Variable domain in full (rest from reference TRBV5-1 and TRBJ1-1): KAGVTQTPRYLIKTRGQQVTLSCSPISGHRSVSWYQQTPGQGLQFLFEYFSETQRNKGNFPGRFSGRQFSNSRSEMNVSTLELGDSALYLCASSGHPSSGTEAFFGQGTRLTVV.

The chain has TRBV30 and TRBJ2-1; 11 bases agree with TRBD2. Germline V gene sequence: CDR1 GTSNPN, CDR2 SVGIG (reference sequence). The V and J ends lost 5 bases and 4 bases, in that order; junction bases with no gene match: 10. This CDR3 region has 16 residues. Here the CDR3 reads CAWRTSGRGYYNEQFF. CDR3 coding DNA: TGTGCCTGGCGGACTAGCGGGCGTGGATATTACAATGAGCAGTTCTTC.

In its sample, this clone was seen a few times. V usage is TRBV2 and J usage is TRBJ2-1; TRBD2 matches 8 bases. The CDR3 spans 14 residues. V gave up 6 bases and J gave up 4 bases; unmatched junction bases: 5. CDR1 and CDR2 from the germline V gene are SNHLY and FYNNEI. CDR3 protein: CASRETSEYNEQFF. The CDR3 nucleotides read TGTGCCAGCAGGGAGACTAGCGAGTACAATGAGCAGTTCTTC.

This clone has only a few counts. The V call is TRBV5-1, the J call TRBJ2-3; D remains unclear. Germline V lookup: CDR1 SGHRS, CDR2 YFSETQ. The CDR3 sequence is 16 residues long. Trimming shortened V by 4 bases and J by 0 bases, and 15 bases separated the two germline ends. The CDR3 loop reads CASSGRVGSSTDTQYF. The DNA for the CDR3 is TGCGCCAGCAGCGGTCGCGTCGGTAGTAGCACAGATACGCAGTATTTT.

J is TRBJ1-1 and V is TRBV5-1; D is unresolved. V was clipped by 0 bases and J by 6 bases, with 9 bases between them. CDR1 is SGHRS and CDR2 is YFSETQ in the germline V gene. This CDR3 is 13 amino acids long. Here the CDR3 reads CASSLAGRSEAFF. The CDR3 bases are TGCGCCAGCAGCTTGGCCGGGAGATCTGAAGCTTTCTTT.

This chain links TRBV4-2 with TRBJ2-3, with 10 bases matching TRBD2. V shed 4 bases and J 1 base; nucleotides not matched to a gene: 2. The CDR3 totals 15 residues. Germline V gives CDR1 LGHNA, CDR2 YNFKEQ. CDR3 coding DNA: TGTGCCAGCAGCCCCGGGACTAGCGGCACAGATACGCAGTATTTT. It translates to CASSPGTSGTDTQYF.

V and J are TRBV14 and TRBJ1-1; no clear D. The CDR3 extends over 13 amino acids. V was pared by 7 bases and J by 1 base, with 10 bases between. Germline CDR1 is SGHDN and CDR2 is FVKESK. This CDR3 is CASTELENTEAFF. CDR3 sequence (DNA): TGTGCCAGCACGGAGCTGGAGAACACTGAAGCTTTCTTT.

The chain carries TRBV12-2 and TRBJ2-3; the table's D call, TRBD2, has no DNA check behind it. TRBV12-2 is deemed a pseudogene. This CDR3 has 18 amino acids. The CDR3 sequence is CASRLVHCSSGSTDTQYF. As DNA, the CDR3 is TGTGCAAGTCGCTTAGTTCATTGCTCTAGCGGGAGCACAGATACGCAGTATTTT.

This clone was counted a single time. The CDR3 spells CASRTGATNEKLFF. CDR3 bases: TGTGCCAGCAGGACAGGGGCAACTAATGAAAAACTGTTTTTT. The gene calls are TRBV6-1 and TRBJ1-4, with 8 positions matching TRBD1. The ends lost 6 bases at V and 0 bases at J; junction bases unmatched: 0. Germline V gives CDR1 MNHNS, CDR2 SASEGT. The CDR3 is 14 amino acids.

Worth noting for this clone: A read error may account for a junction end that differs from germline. CDR3 amino acids: CASSLAGGGASGTDTQYF. In DNA form, the CDR3 reads TGTGCCAGCAGCCTAGCCGGAGGGGGGGCGAGCGGCACAGATACGCAGTATTTT. This chain connects TRBV7-2 to TRBJ2-3; a possible D gene is TRBD2 (7 bases). The CDR3 length is 18 residues. Germline assignment: CDR1 SGHTA and CDR2 FQGNSA.

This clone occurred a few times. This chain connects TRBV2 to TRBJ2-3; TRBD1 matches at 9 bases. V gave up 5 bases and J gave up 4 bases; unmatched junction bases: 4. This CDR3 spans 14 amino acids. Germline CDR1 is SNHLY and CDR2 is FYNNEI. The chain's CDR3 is CASSPQGASDTQYF. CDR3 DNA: TGTGCCAGCAGTCCACAGGGGGCCTCAGATACGCAGTATTTT.

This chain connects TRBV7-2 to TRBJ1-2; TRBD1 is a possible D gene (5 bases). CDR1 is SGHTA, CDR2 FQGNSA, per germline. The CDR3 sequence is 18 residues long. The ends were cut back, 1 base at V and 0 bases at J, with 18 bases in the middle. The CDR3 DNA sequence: TGTGCCAGCAGCTTAGACTCGTCCGCGGGGCTGGCTAACTATGGCTACACCTTC. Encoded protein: CASSLDSSAGLANYGYTF.

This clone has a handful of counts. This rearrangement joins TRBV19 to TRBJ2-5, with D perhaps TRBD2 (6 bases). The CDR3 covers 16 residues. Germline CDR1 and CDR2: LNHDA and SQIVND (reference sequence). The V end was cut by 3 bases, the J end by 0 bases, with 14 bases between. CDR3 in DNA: TGTGCCAGTAGTATTGGAGGGACCACCTACCAAGAGACCCAGTACTTC. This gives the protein CASSIGGTTYQETQYF.